This record concerns one T cell receptor beta chain sequence. This sample is drawn from a study of technical replicates of blood from several donors. Profiling relied on immunoSEQ multiplex PCR, and the TCRdb table lists in-frame clones only, not all of them. The table lists under 70,000 clones, 91% of them singletons. The trim removed 3 bases at V and 7 bases at J, leaving 9 bases unmatched. This CDR3 is 15 amino acids long. The germline gives CDR1 GTSNPN, CDR2 SVGIG (reference sequence). Sequencing input: PBMCs. V is TRBV30 and J is TRBJ1-1; 12 bases match TRBD1. This TCR was recovered from a human donor in good health. Some clones in this sample may be carry-over from other donors' samples. CDR3: CAWRGLGQGASEAFF. CDR3 DNA sequence: TGTGCCTGGAGGGGACTGGGACAGGGGGCCAGTGAAGCTTTCTTT.